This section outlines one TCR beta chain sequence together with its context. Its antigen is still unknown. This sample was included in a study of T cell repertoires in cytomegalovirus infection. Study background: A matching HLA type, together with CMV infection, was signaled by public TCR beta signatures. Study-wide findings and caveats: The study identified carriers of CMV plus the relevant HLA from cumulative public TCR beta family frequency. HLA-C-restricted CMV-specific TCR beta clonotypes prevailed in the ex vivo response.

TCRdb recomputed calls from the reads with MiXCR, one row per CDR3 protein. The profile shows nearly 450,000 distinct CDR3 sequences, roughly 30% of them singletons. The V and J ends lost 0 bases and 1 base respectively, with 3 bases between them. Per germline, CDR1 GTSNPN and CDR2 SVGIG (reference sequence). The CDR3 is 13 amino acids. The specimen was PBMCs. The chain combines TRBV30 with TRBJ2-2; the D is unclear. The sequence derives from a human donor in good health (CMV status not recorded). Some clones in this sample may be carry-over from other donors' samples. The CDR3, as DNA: TGTGCCTGGAGTGTTGGGAACACCGGGGAGCTGTTTTTT. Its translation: CAWSVGNTGELFF.